The 18 T cell receptor beta chains presented below share a single source sample, sequenced in a study of graft-versus-host responses after intestinal transplantation. These receptors' targets are unknown. The data were produced by immunoSEQ multiplex PCR, yet TCRdb's version contains in-frame clones alone and is incomplete. The sample comprises about 78,000 clones, around nine tenths of which are singletons, and around 8% rests with the top ten. The sample in question was unstimulated CD8+ T cells sorted from spleen or lymph node cells, obtained before transplant. The receptor set was obtained from a human donor who was the organ donor for an intestinal transplant.

This rearrangement joins TRBV19 to TRBJ1-5; maybe TRBD1 (6 bases). The germline V gene has CDR1 LNHDA and CDR2 SQIVND (reference sequence). With 5 bases removed from V and 6 bases from J, the gap between germline ends came to 20 bases. The CDR3 sequence is 16 residues long. The CDR3 region has the DNA TGTGCCAGTAGTTCCTTCTACGTGGGGGGCCCTCAGCCCCAGCATTTT. This sequence encodes CASSSFYVGGPQPQHF.

The rearrangement joins TRBV27 to TRBJ2-2; a weak D match, TRBD2 (7 bases). The CDR3 spans 15 residues. The germline gives CDR1 MNHEY, CDR2 SMNVEV (reference sequence). Trimming took off 7 bases at V and 5 bases at J, with 17 bases between the two ends. The CDR3 DNA is TGTGCCAGCACCCCCGCGGCGGGGGCTACCGGGGAGCTGTTTTTT. This translates into CASTPAAGATGELFF.

The V gene is TRBV6-6, the J gene TRBJ2-7, with D hard to call. Trimming took off 2 bases at V and 3 bases at J, with 14 bases between the two ends. Germline V gene data show CDR1 as MNHNY and CDR2 as SVGAGI (reference sequence). The CDR3 extends over 15 amino acids. The CDR3, as DNA: TGTGCCAGCAGTTACGGCTCAGAGAACTTCTACGAGCAGTACTTC. Translated: CASSYGSENFYEQYF.

V and J are TRBV7-9 and TRBJ1-2; weak D call: TRBD1 (5 bases). V dropped 1 base and J dropped 0 bases, with 15 bases sitting between them. CDR1 SEHNR and CDR2 FQNEAQ come from the germline V gene (reference sequence). The length of the CDR3 is 17 residues. CDR3 DNA sequence: TGTGCCAGCAGCTTAGTCGGGGGGGACGAAGCTAACTATGGCTACACCTTC. It is translated as CASSLVGGDEANYGYTF.

The chain combines TRBV6-5 with TRBJ2-5; D tentatively fits TRBD1 or TRBD2 (6 bases each). V was pared by 1 base and J by 5 bases, with 11 bases between. The length of the CDR3 is 14 residues. CDR1 and CDR2 (germline): MNHEY, SVGAGI. The chain's CDR3 is CASSYFKGGETQYF. The CDR3 DNA is TGTGCCAGCAGTTACTTCAAGGGGGGTGAGACCCAGTACTTC.

This sequence joins TRBV5-1 and TRBJ1-5; D unclear. Trimming removed 1 base from V and 7 bases from J, with 15 bases in between. Germline CDR1 SGHRS, CDR2 YFSETQ. CDR3 length: 15 amino acids. The CDR3: CASSLWAGSDQPQHF. In nucleotides, the CDR3 is TGCGCCAGCAGCTTGTGGGCAGGATCCGACCAGCCCCAGCATTTT. The whole variable domain, remainder taken from reference TRBV5-1 and TRBJ1-5, is KAGVTQTPRYLIKTRGQQVTLSCSPISGHRSVSWYQQTPGQGLQFLFEYFSETQRNKGNFPGRFSGRQFSNSRSEMNVSTLELGDSALYLCASSLWAGSDQPQHFGDGTRLSIL.

V usage is TRBV27 and J usage is TRBJ1-2; no reliable D call. From germline, CDR1 is MNHEY and CDR2 SMNVEV (reference sequence). There are 15 residues in the CDR3. Trimming removed 5 bases at V and 6 bases at J, with 19 bases between. The CDR3 is CASSHSGTGMDGYTF. In DNA form, the CDR3 reads TGTGCCAGCAGTCACTCAGGAACGGGTATGGATGGCTACACCTTC.

The chain uses TRBV11-2 and TRBJ1-2, with TRBD1 matching over 10 bases. Trimming removed 5 bases from V and 6 bases from J; junction bases left unmatched: 9. Germline-derived CDR1 and CDR2 are SGHAT and FQNNGV. CDR3 length equals 15 residues. CDR3 protein: CASSPWAGTGDGYTF. In nucleotides, the CDR3 is TGTGCCAGCAGCCCATGGGCCGGGACAGGGGATGGCTACACCTTC. The entire variable domain, with the rest obtained from reference TRBV11-2 and TRBJ1-2, is as follows: EAGVAQSPRYKIIEKRQSVAFWCNPISGHATLYWYQQILGQGPKLLIQFQNNGVVDDSQLPKDRFSAERLKGVDSTLKIQPAKLEDSAVYLCASSPWAGTGDGYTFGSGTRLTVV.

This clone has more than one count but fewer than ten. The rearrangement links TRBV6-1 to TRBJ2-2; no definite D call. Germline CDR1 reads MNHNS; CDR2 reads SASEGT. CDR3 length: 13 amino acids. Trimming took 3 bases from V and 5 from J, leaving 7 bases between them. In DNA form, the CDR3 reads TGTGCCAGCAGTGAGTCGTCTACCGGGGAGCTGTTTTTT. Its translation is CASSESSTGELFF.

This sequence joins TRBV5-1 and TRBJ1-6; a possible D gene is TRBD1 (6 bases). Germline V gene sequence: CDR1 SGHRS, CDR2 YFSETQ. CDR3 length: 15 amino acids. Trimming shortened V by 4 bases and J by 8 bases, and 16 bases separated the two germline ends. The CDR3 bases are TGCGCCAGCAGCCGGGGGCCTTTAGGATATTCACCCCTCCACTTT. Translated, it gives CASSRGPLGYSPLHF.

The V gene is TRBV30, the J gene TRBJ1-5; 10 bases fit TRBD1. J was trimmed by 4 bases and V by 4 bases; bases with no gene match: 4. The CDR3 spans 14 residues. Looked up from germline, CDR1 is GTSNPN and CDR2 is SVGIG (reference sequence). The CDR3 DNA sequence: TGTGCCTGGAATCCGGGACAGGGGAATCAGCCCCAGCATTTT. This sequence encodes CAWNPGQGNQPQHF.

The rearrangement joins TRBV5-6 to TRBJ2-1, with D possibly TRBD2 on 6 matching bases. The CDR3 spans 17 residues. Trimming removed 0 bases from V and 4 bases from J, with 17 bases in between. Germline CDR1 and CDR2: SGHDT and YYEEEE. CDR3 sequence: CASSLGRGYLGYNEQFF. In DNA, the CDR3 is TGTGCCAGCAGCTTGGGACGGGGGTACCTAGGGTACAATGAGCAGTTCTTC.

This chain connects TRBV13 to TRBJ1-2; possible D gene TRBD1, 6 bases. Trimming removed 5 bases from V and 2 bases from J, with 12 bases in between. The CDR3 is 14 residues long. Germline assignment: CDR1 PRHDT and CDR2 FYEKMQ (reference sequence). CDR3: CASSTRDTNYGYTF. In DNA, the CDR3 is TGTGCCAGCAGCACACGGGACACCAACTATGGCTACACCTTC.

The chain carries TRBV18 and TRBJ2-2, with D hard to call. With 3 bases removed from V and 5 bases from J, the gap between germline ends came to 4 bases. In germline, CDR1 is KGHSH, CDR2 LQKENI. This CDR3 is built from 12 residues. The DNA for the CDR3 is TGTGCCAGCTCACCTCCGACCGGGGAGCTGTTTTTT. Its protein product is CASSPPTGELFF.

J is TRBJ2-1 and V is TRBV11-2; a possible D gene is TRBD1 (5 bases). Trimming stripped 5 bases from V and 2 bases from J, with 25 bases between. Germline V CDR1 and CDR2: SGHAT, FQNNGV. CDR3 length: 19 residues. This chain's CDR3 is CASSPDSILSSRTYNEQFF. CDR3 in DNA: TGTGCCAGCAGCCCAGACAGTATTTTGAGTTCCCGGACCTACAATGAGCAGTTCTTC. Full variable domain (missing parts from reference TRBV11-2 and TRBJ2-1): EAGVAQSPRYKIIEKRQSVAFWCNPISGHATLYWYQQILGQGPKLLIQFQNNGVVDDSQLPKDRFSAERLKGVDSTLKIQPAKLEDSAVYLCASSPDSILSSRTYNEQFFGPGTRLTVL.

This sequence joins TRBV4-1 and TRBJ2-1; D possibly corresponds to TRBD1 (6 bases). Looked up from germline, CDR1 is MGHRA and CDR2 is YSYEKL. The CDR3 extends over 16 amino acids. Trimming left V 3 bases short and J 6 bases short, with 18 bases between. The CDR3 region is CASSQRTERRGNEQFF. The CDR3 bases are TGCGCCAGCAGCCAGAGGACAGAGCGACGCGGCAATGAGCAGTTCTTC.

The chain employs TRBV7-6 and TRBJ2-2; unclear D gene. The CDR3 runs to 16 residues. V was cut by 5 bases and J by 1 base, with 14 bases left in between. In germline, CDR1 is SGHVS, CDR2 FNYEAQ. The CDR3 DNA reads as TGTGCCAGCAGCCCAAAAAAGGAAGGGAACACCGGGGAGCTGTTTTTT. Protein: CASSPKKEGNTGELFF.

The rearrangement uses TRBV10-3 and TRBJ1-1, with 8 bases that match TRBD1. Germline CDR1 ENHRY, CDR2 SYGVKD. The V and J ends lost 8 bases and 4 bases, in that order; junction bases with no gene match: 9. The CDR3 is 14 amino acids. CDR3: CAIAGTGGITEAFF. CDR3 in DNA: TGTGCCATCGCCGGGACAGGAGGGATCACTGAAGCTTTCTTT.